This TCR beta chain originates from a study of blood T cells in healthy people across ages. CDR3 length: 14 amino acids. Deletions cut 6 bases from V and 4 bases from J, with 13 bases between. A second PCR, run for about 7 to 11 cycles, used a sample-barcoded 5' primer plus a J-beta primer mix. TCRdb reprocessed the 5' RACE reads with MiXCR, giving one entry per CDR3 protein. The data contain 750,000 to 950,000 distinct CDR3 sequences, roughly 24% of them seen just once; the ten biggest clones take up about 3%. Separately, the same data were catalogued under a study of T cells of mothers and their children.

V and J are TRBV12-3 or TRBV12-4 and TRBJ1-3; tentative D call: TRBD1 (5 bases). The source of this sequence is a boy younger than 18 in good health. Sequencing was performed on blood. The CDR3 here is CASRGQGKGNTIYF. As DNA, the CDR3 is TGTGCCAGCAGAGGCCAGGGAAAAGGAAACACCATATATTTT.